The clone carrying this TCR beta chain showed up many times. What it recognizes is unknown. This entry is derived from a study of T cell repertoires in cytomegalovirus infection. Study as a whole: CMV infection together with matching HLA type was indicated by public TCR beta signatures.

Trimming shortened V by 1 base and J by 7 bases, and 7 bases separated the two germline ends. The CDR3 is 13 amino acids. Findings and caveats of the study: HLA-C-restricted CMV clonotypes gave the most frequent clonotype in two of eight donors.

Using its own MiXCR run on the reads, TCRdb lists one record per CDR3 protein. The table records roughly 800,000 distinct CDR3 sequences, about 27% of them present only once. The sample was cultured CD8+ T cells from PBMCs, taken from culture after CMV antigen stimulation. The origin of this receptor is a human donor in good health (CMV status not recorded). Some clones in this sample may be carry-over from other donors' samples. The gene calls are TRBV12-3 or TRBV12-4 and TRBJ2-2, with unresolved D. The CDR3 DNA is TGTGCCAGCAGTTTAGGTGGCCTCGGGGAGCTGTTTTTT. Translating it yields CASSLGGLGELFF.